This T cell receptor beta chain is drawn from a study of blood T cell repertoires in COVID-19. Study as a whole: Acute and convalescent COVID-19 samples came from the United States, Italy and Spain. From T cells, B-cell-depleted T cells, or PBMCs came the material, which was cDNA or gDNA.

In germline, CDR1 is MNHEY, CDR2 SVGAGI. Trimming stripped 5 bases from V and 4 bases from J, with 8 bases between. CDR3 length: 12 amino acids. Authors' analysis steps: Amplification of reference gene primers provided the estimated nucleated cell counts. Repertoires were generated with immunoSEQ multiplex PCR, while TCRdb's copy carries only in-frame clones and drops some. That table gives V, J and clone size, and the DNA gave D and trimming. The sample consists of about 23,000 clones, about 83% of them appearing once. The source is a human donor with active COVID-19. The donor label of this sample is uncertain. The chain couples TRBV6-5 to TRBJ1-1; tentatively, D is TRBD1 (6 bases). Source material: peripheral blood. CDR3 region: CASSRGFTEAFF. Written as DNA, the CDR3 is TGTGCCAGCAGTAGGGGGTTCACTGAAGCTTTCTTT.